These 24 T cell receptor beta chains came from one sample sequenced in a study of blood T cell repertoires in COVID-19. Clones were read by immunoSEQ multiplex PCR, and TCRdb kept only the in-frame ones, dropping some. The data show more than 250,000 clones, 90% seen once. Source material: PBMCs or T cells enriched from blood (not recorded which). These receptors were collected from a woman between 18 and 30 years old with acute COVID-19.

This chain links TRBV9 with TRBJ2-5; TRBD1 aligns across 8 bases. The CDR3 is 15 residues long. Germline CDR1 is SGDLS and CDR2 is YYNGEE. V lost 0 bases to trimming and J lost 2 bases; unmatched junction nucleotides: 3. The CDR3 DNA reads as TGTGCCAGCAGCGTAGCTGGGACAGGACAAGAGACCCAGTACTTC. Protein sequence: CASSVAGTGQETQYF.

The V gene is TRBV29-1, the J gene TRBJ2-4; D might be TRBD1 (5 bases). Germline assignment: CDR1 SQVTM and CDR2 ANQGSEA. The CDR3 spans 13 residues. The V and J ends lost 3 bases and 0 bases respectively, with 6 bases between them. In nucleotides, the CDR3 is TGCAGCGTTGAGGGGCTAGCCAAAAACATTCAGTACTTC. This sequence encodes CSVEGLAKNIQYF.

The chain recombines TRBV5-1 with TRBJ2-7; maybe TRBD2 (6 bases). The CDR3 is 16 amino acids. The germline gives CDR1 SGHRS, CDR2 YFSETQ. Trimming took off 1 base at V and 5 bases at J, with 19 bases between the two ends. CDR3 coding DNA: TGCGCCAGCAGCTTGTTAGTTGGGGCGGGAACCGACGAGCAGTACTTC. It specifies CASSLLVGAGTDEQYF.

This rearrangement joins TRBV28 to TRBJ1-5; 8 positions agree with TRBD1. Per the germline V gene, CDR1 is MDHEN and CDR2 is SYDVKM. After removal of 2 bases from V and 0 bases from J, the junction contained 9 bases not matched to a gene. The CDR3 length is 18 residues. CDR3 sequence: CASSLIWTGQYSNQPQHF. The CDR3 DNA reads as TGTGCCAGCAGTTTAATTTGGACAGGGCAATATAGCAATCAGCCCCAGCATTTT.

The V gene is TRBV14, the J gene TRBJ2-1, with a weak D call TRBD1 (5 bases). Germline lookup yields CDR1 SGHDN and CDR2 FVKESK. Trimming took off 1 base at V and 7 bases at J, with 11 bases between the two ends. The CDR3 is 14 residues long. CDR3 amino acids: CASSQVSGLNEQFF. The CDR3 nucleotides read TGTGCCAGCAGCCAAGTATCAGGGTTGAATGAGCAGTTCTTC.

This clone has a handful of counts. For the CDR3, the DNA is TGTGCCAGCCGAACCGGGAACCCGAACACCGGGGAGCTGTTTTTT. This gives the protein CASRTGNPNTGELFF. J is TRBJ2-2 and V is TRBV27, with TRBD2 as a possible D gene (5 bases). The ends were cut back, 8 bases at V and 0 bases at J, with 13 bases in the middle. The V gene's germline CDR1 is MNHEY and CDR2 SMNVEV (reference sequence). The CDR3 sequence is 15 residues long.

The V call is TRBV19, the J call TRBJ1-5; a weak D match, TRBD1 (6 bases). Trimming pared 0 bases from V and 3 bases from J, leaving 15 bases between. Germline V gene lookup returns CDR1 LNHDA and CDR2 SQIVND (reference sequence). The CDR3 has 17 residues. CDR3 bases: TGTGCCAGTAGTATAGACATCAGACAGGCGACCAATCAGCCCCAGCATTTT. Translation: CASSIDIRQATNQPQHF.

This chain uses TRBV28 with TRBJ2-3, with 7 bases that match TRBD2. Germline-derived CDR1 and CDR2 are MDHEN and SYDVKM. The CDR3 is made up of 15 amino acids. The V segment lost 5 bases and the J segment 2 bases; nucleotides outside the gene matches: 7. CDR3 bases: TGTGCCAGCAGTCCCTATAGCGGGCCCACAGATACGCAGTATTTT. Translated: CASSPYSGPTDTQYF. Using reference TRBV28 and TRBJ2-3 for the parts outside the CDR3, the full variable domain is DVKVTQSSRYLVKRTGEKVFLECVQDMDHENMFWYRQDPGLGLRLIYFSYDVKMKEKGDIPEGYSVSREKKERFSLILESASTNQTSMYLCASSPYSGPTDTQYFGPGTRLTVL.

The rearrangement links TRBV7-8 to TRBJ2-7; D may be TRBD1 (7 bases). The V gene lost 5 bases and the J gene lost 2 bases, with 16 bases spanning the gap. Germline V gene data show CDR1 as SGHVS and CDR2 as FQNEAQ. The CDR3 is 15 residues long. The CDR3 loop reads CASSPSTGRTYEQYF. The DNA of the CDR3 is TGTGCCAGCAGCCCCTCGACAGGGAGGACCTACGAGCAGTACTTC.

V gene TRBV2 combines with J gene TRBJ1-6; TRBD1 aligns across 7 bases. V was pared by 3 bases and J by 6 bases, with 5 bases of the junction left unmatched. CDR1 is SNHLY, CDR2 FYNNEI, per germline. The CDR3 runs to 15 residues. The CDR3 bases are TGTGCCAGCAGTGACGGGAGACAGGGTAATTCACCCCTCCACTTT. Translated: CASSDGRQGNSPLHF.

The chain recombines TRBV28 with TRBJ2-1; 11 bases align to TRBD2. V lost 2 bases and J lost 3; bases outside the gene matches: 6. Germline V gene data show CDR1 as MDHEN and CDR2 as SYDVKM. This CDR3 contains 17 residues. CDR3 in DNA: TGTGCCAGCAGTTTACCCCCGACTAGCGGGGACTACAATGAGCAGTTCTTC. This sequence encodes CASSLPPTSGDYNEQFF.

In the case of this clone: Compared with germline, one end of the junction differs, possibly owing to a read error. In nucleotides, the CDR3 is TGTGCCAGCAGCCAAGAACGTTTGAGGGTAGTCTTT. It codes for CASSQERLRVVF. V gene TRBV4-2 combines with J gene TRBJ1-1; D remains ambiguous. This CDR3 has 12 amino acids. CDR1 LGHNA and CDR2 YNFKEQ come from the germline V gene.

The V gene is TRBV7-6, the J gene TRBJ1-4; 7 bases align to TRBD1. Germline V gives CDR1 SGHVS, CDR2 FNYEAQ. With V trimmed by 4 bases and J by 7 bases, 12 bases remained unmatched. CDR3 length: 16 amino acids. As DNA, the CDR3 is TGTGCCAGCAGCTCCACAAATCCAGGGGGTGGTGAAAAACTGTTTTTT. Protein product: CASSSTNPGGGEKLFF.

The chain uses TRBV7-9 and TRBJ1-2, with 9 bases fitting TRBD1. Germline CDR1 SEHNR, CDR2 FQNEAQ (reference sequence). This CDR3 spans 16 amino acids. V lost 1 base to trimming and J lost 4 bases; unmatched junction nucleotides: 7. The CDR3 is CASSLGGRDRVYGYTF. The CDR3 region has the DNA TGTGCCAGCAGCTTAGGAGGTCGGGACAGGGTCTATGGCTACACCTTC.

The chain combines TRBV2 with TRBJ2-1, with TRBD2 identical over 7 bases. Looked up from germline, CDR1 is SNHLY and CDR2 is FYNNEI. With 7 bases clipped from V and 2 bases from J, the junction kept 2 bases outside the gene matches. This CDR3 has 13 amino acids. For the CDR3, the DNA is TGTGCCAGCATTGCGGGAGCCTACAATGAGCAGTTCTTC. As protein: CASIAGAYNEQFF.

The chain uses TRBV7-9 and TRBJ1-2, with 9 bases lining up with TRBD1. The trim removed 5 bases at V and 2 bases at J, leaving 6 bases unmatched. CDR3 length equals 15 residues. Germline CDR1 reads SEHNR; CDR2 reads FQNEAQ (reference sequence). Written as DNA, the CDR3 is TGTGCCAGCAGCGACCGGACAGGGGAGAACTATGGCTACACCTTC. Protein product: CASSDRTGENYGYTF.

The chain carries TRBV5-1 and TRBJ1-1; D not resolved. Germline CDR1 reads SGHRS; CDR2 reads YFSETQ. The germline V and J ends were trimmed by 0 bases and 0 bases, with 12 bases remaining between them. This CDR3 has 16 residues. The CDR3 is CASSLEWVRVNTEAFF. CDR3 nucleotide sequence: TGCGCCAGCAGCTTGGAATGGGTGAGGGTGAACACTGAAGCTTTCTTT.

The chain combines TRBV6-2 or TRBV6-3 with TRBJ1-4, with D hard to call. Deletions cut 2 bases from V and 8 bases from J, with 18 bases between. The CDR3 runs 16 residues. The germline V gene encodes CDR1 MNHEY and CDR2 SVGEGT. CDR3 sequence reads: CASSYRAVGSWEKLFF. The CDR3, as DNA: TGTGCCAGCAGTTACCGAGCGGTGGGGAGTTGGGAAAAACTGTTTTTT.

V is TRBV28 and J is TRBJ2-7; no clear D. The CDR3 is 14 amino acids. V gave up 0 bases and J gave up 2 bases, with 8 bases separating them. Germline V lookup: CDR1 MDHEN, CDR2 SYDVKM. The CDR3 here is CASSLWARTYEQYF. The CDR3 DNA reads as TGTGCCAGCAGTTTATGGGCGCGGACCTACGAGCAGTACTTC.

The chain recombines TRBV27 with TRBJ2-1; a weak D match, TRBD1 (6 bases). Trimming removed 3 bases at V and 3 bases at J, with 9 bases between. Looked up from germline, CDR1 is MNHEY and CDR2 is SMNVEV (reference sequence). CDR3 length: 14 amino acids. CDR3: CASSFGTNYNEQFF. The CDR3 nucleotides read TGTGCCAGCAGTTTTGGGACAAACTACAATGAGCAGTTCTTC.

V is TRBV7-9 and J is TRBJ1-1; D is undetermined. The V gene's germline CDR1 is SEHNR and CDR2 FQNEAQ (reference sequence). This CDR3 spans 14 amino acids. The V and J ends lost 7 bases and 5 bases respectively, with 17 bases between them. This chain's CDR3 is CASTPVPGWTEAFF. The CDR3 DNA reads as TGTGCCAGCACCCCCGTCCCGGGGTGGACTGAAGCTTTCTTT.

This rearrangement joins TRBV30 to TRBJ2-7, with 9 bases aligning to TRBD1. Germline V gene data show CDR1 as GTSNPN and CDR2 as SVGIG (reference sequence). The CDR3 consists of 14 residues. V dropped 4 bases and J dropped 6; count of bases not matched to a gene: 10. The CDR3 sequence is CAWNMGQGYGEQYF. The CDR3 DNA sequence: TGTGCCTGGAACATGGGACAGGGTTACGGCGAGCAGTACTTC.

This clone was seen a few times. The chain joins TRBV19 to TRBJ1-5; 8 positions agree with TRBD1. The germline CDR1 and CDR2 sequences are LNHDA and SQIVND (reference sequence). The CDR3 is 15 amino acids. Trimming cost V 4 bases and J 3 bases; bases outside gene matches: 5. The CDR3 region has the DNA TGTGCCAGTAGTAATCAGGGGGCAATCAATCAGCCCCAGCATTTT. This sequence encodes CASSNQGAINQPQHF.

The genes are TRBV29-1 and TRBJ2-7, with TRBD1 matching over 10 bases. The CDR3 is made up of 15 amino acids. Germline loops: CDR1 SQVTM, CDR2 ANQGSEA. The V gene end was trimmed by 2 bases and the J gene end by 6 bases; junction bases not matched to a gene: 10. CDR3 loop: CSVEPGQGGVSEQYF. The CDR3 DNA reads TGCAGCGTTGAACCCGGACAGGGGGGCGTCTCCGAGCAGTACTTC.